The clone carrying this T cell receptor beta chain appeared a few times. Other DNA sequences in the sample encode the same CDR3. The data derive from a study of cytomegalovirus exposure and HLA in healthy donors. The PCR employed 60 Vbeta primers together with 13 Jbeta primers. Sequenced by immunoSEQ multiplex PCR; TCRdb stores in-frame clones only, minus some. Altogether around 150,000 clones are present, around 83% being singletons, with the ten largest covering 8.5%. V lost 0 bases and J lost 2; bases outside the gene matches: 8. The CDR3 loop spans 16 amino acids. Germline-derived CDR1 and CDR2 are GTSNPN and SVGIG (reference sequence).

V gene TRBV30 combines with J gene TRBJ2-3; 7 bases are shared with TRBD2. This clonotype was obtained from a male donor in good health and CMV-seropositive. The sequencing sample was made of PBMCs. In DNA, the CDR3 is TGTGCCTGGAGTGTACTCAGCGGGACCTACACAGATACGCAGTATTTT. Translated, it gives CAWSVLSGTYTDTQYF.